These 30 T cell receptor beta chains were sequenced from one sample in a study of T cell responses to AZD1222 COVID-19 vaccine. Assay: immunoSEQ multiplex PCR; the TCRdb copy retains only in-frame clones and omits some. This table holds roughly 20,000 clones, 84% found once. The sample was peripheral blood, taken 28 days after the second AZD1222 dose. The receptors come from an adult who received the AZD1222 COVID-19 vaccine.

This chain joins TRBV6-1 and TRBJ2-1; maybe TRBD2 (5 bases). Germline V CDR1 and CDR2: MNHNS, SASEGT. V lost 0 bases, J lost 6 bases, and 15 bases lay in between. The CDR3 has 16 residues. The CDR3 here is CASSEASLVEGNEQFF. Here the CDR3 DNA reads TGTGCCAGCAGTGAAGCGAGTCTAGTAGAGGGCAATGAGCAGTTCTTC.

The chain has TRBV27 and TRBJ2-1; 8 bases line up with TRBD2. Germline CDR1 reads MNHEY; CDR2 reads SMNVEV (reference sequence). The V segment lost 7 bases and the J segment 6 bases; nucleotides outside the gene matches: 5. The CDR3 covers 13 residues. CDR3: CASTESGSNEQFF. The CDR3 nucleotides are TGTGCCAGCACCGAAAGCGGGAGCAATGAGCAGTTCTTC.

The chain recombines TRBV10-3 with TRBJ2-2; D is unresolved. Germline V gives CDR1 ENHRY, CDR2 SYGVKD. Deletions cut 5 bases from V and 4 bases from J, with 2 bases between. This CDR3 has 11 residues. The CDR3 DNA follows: TGTGCCATCAGTAGCACCGGGGAGCTGTTTTTT. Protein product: CAISSTGELFF.

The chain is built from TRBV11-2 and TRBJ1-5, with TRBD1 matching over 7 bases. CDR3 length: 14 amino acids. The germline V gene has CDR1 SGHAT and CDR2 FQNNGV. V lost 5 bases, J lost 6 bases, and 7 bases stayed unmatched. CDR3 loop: CASSPGGASQPQHF. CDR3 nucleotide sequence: TGTGCCAGCAGCCCAGGGGGGGCTTCTCAGCCCCAGCATTTT.

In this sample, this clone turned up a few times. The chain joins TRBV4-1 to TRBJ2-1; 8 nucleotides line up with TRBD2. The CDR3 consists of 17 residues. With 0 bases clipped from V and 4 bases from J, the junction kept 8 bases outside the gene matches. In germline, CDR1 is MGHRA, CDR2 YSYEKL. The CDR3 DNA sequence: TGCGCCAGCAGCCAAGATTGGGCGGGAGGTATATACAATGAGCAGTTCTTC. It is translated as CASSQDWAGGIYNEQFF.

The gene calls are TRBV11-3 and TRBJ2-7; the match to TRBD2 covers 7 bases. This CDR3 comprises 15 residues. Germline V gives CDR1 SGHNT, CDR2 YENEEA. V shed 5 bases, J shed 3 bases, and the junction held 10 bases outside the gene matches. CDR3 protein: CASSPSWAGVYEQYF. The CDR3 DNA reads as TGTGCCAGCAGCCCCAGTTGGGCGGGGGTCTACGAGCAGTACTTC. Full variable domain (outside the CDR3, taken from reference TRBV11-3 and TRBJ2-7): EAGVVQSPRYKIIEKKQPVAFWCNPISGHNTLYWYLQNLGQGPELLIRYENEEAVDDSQLPKDRFSAERLKGVDSTLKIQPAELGDSAVYLCASSPSWAGVYEQYFGPGTRLTVT.

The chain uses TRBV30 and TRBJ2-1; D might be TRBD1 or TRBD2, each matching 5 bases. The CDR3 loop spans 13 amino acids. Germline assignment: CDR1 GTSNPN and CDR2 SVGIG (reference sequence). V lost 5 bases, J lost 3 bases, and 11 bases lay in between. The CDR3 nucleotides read TGTGCCTGGGAGGGGCAACTCTACAATGAGCAGTTCTTC. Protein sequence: CAWEGQLYNEQFF.

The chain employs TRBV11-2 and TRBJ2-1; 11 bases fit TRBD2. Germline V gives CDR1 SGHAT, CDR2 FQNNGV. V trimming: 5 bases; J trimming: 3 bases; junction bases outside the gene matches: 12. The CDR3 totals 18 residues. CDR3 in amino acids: CASSPGLAGRRFYNEQFF. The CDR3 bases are TGTGCCAGCAGCCCTGGACTAGCGGGCCGCCGTTTCTACAATGAGCAGTTCTTC.

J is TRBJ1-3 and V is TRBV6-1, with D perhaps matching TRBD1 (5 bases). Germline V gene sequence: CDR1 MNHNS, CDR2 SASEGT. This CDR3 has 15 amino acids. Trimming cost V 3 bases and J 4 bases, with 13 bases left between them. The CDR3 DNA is TGTGCCAGCAGTGATAAACCCCAGGGCGGAAACACCATATATTTT. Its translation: CASSDKPQGGNTIYF.

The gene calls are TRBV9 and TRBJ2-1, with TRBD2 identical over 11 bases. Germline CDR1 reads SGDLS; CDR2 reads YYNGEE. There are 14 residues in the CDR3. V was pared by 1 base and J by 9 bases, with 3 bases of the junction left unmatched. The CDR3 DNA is TGTGCCAGCAGCGTAATAGCGGGAGGGTCTGAGCAGTTCTTC. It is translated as CASSVIAGGSEQFF.

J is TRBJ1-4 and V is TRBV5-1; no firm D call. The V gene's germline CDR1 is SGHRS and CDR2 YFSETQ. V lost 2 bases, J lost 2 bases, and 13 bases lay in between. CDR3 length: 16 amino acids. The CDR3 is CASSLDGLETNEKLFF. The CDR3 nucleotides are TGCGCCAGCAGCTTAGACGGGTTAGAGACTAATGAAAAACTGTTTTTT.

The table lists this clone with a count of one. Here the CDR3 reads CAWSVGLKGYEQYF. CDR3 nucleotide sequence: TGTGCCTGGAGTGTGGGCCTCAAGGGCTACGAGCAGTACTTC. The chain couples TRBV30 to TRBJ2-7; no reliable D call. V lost 0 bases, J lost 3 bases, and 12 bases lay in between. The CDR3 covers 14 residues. Germline assignment: CDR1 GTSNPN and CDR2 SVGIG (reference sequence).

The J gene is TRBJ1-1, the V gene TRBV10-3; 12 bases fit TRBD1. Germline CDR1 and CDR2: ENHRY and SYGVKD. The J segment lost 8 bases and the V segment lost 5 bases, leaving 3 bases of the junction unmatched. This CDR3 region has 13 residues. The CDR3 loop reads CAISSGTGGEAFF. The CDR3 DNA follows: TGTGCCATCAGTTCCGGGACAGGGGGCGAAGCTTTCTTT.

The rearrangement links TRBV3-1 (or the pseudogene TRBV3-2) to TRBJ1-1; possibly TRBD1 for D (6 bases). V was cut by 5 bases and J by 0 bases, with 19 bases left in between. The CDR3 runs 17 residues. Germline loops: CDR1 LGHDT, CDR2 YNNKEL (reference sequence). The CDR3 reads CASSEPGHLTLNTEAFF. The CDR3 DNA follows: TGTGCCAGCAGCGAACCGGGACACCTAACCTTGAACACTGAAGCTTTCTTT.

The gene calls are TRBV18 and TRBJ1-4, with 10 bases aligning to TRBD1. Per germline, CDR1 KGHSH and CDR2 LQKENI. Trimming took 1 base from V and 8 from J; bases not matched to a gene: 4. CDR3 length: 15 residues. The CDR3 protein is CASSPRGQGEEKLFF. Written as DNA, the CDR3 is TGTGCCAGCTCACCACGAGGACAGGGGGAGGAAAAACTGTTTTTT.

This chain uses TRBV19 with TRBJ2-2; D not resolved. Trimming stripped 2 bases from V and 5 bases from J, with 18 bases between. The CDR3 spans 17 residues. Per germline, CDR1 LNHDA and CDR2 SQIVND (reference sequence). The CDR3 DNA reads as TGTGCCAGTAGTATAAGTGGGGTAGGCCATATGACCGGGGAGCTGTTTTTT. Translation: CASSISGVGHMTGELFF.

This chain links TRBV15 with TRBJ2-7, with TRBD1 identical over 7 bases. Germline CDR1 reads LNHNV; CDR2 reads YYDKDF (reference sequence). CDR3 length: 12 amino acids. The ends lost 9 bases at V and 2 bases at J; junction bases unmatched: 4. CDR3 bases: TGTGCCACGGGACAGCGAACCTACGAGCAGTACTTC. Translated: CATGQRTYEQYF.

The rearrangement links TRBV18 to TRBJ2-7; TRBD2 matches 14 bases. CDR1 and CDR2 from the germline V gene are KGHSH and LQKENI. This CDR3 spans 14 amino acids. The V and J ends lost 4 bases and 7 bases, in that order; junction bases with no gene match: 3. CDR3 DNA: TGTGCCAGCTCACAGACTAGCGGGAGGGGAGAGCAGTACTTC. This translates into CASSQTSGRGEQYF.

Here the CDR3 reads CASGTSGSGEQFF. The CDR3 DNA reads as TGTGCCAGCGGGACTAGCGGGAGTGGTGAGCAGTTCTTC. J is TRBJ2-1 and V is TRBV12-3 or TRBV12-4, with TRBD2 identical over 14 bases. Trimming at V came to 8 bases and at J to 9 bases, leaving 3 bases not matched to a gene. The CDR3 is made up of 13 amino acids.

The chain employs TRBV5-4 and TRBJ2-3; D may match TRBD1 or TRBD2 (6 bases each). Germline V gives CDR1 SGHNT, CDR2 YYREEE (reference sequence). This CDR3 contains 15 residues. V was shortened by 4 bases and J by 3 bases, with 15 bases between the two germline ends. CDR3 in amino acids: CASSGRQGPTDTQYF. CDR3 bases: TGTGCCAGCAGCGGGAGGCAGGGGCCTACAGATACGCAGTATTTT.

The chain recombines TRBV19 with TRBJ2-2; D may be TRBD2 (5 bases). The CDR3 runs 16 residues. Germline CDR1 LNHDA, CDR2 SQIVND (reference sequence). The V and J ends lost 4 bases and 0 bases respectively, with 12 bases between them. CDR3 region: CASSTTRFANTGELFF. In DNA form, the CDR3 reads TGTGCCAGTAGTACTACTAGGTTCGCGAACACCGGGGAGCTGTTTTTT.

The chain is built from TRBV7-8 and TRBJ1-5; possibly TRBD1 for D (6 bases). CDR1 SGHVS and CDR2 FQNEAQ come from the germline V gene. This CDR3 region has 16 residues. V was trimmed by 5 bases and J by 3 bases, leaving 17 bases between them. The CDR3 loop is CASSLMNRDLNQPQHF. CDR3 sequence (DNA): TGTGCCAGCAGCCTGATGAACAGGGACCTCAATCAGCCCCAGCATTTT.

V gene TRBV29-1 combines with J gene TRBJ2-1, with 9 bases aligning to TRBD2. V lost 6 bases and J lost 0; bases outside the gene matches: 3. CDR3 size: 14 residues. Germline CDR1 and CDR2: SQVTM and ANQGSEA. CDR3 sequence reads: CSVRLAASYNEQFF. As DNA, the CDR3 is TGCAGCGTGAGACTAGCGGCCTCCTACAATGAGCAGTTCTTC.

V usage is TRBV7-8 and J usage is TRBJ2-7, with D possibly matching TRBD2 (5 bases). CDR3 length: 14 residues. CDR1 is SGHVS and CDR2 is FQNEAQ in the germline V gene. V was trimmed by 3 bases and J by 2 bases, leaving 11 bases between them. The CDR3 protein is CASSFREGAYEQYF. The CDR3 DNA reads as TGTGCCAGCAGCTTCCGAGAGGGAGCCTACGAGCAGTACTTC.

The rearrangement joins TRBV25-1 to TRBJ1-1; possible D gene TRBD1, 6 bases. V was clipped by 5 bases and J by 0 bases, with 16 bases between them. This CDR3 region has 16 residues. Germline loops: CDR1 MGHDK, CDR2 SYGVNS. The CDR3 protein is CASSLSTGLMNTEAFF. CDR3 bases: TGTGCCAGCAGTCTTTCGACAGGCCTCATGAACACTGAAGCTTTCTTT.

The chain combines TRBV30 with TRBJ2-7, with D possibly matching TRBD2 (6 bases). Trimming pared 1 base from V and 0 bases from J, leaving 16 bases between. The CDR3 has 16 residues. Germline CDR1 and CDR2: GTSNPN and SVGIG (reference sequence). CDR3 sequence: CAWSGSSGPFSYEQYF. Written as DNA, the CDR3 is TGTGCCTGGAGTGGTTCCAGCGGGCCCTTCTCCTACGAGCAGTACTTC. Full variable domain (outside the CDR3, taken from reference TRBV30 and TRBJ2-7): SQTIHQWPATLVQPVGSPLSLECTVEGTSNPNLYWYRQAAGRGLQLLFYSVGIGQISSEVPQNLSASRPQDRQFILSSKKLLLSDSGFYLCAWSGSSGPFSYEQYFGPGTRLTVT.

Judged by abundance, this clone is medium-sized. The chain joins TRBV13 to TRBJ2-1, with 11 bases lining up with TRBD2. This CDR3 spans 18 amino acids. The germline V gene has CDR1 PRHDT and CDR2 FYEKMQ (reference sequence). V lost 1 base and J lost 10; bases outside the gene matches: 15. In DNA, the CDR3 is TGTGCCAGCAGCTTAGACCCCCCTGTTAGCGGGAGGGCCGGGGAGCAGTTCTTC. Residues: CASSLDPPVSGRAGEQFF.

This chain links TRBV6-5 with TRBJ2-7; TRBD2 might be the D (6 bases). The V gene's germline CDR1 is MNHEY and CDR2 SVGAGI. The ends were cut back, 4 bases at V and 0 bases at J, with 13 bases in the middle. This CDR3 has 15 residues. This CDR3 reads CASSSQVGGSYEQYF. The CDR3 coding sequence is TGTGCCAGCAGTTCCCAGGTGGGGGGCTCCTACGAGCAGTACTTC.

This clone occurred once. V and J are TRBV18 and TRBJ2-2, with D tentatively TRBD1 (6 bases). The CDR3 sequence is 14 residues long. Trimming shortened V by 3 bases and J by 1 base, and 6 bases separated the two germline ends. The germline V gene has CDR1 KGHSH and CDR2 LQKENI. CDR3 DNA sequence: TGTGCCAGCTCACCGGGACAGAACACCGGGGAGCTGTTTTTT. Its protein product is CASSPGQNTGELFF.

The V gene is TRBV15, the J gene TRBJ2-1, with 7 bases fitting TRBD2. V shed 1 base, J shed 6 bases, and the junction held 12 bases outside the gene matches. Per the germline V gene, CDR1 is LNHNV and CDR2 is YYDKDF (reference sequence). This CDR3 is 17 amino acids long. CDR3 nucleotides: TGTGCCACCAGCAGAGGGGGCGGAGCGGGAACACTCAATGAGCAGTTCTTC. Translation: CATSRGGGAGTLNEQFF.